The rows below give T cell receptor beta chains drawn from one sample of a study of metastatic and nonmetastatic thyroid tumors. Using MiXCR, TCRdb reanalyzed the PCR reads. The sample shows 4,000 to 4,500 clones, 30% to 40% of them seen only once. The sequencing sample was made of adjacent normal tissue. The receptors shown here come from a male donor with papillary thyroid cancer or a benign thyroid nodule (not recorded which). Some clones in this sample may be carry-over from other donors' samples. Both conserved end residues are part of each CDR3. D genes are given only for firm matches. A row's size may be missing; if present it is once, few, many or a size class.

NA,TRBV5-1,TRBJ2-1,TRBD2,TGCGCCAGCAGTAGCGGGAGTTTCAATGAGCAGTTCTTC,CASSSGSFNEQFF
NA,TRBV28,TRBJ1-2,NA,TGTGCCAGCAGTTTGGCAATCCGCTATGGCTACACCTTC,CASSLAIRYGYTF
NA,TRBV7-3,TRBJ2-7,TRBD1,TGTGCCAGCAGCCTCAGACAGGGGCTCGAGCAGTACTTC,CASSLRQGLEQYF
NA,TRBV7-2,TRBJ1-4,NA,TGTGCCAGCAGCCCCCGCGGGCCTCCCTCTGAAAAACTGTTTTTT,CASSPRGPPSEKLFF
few,TRBV15,TRBJ2-5,NA,TGTGCCACCAGCAGAGGTCCCCTCCCCCGAGATTTGAAGACCCAGTACTTC,CATSRGPLPRDLKTQYF
few,TRBV6-1,TRBJ2-3,TRBD2,TGTGCCAGCAGTGAGGTTGTAGCGGGAGTTACAGATACGCAGTATTTT,CASSEVVAGVTDTQYF
NA,TRBV11-3,TRBJ2-7,NA,TGTGCCAGCAGCTCCTTTTTGTCCTACTTCTCCTACGAGCAGTACTTC,CASSSFLSYFSYEQYF
medium-sized,TRBV29-1,TRBJ1-2,NA,TGCAGCGTTGAAGAACAGGGAAACTATGGCTACACCTTC,CSVEEQGNYGYTF
once,TRBV15,TRBJ1-2,NA,TGTGCCACCAGCAGAGATTTTACACCAACTAACTATGGCTACACCTTC,CATSRDFTPTNYGYTF
few,TRBV6-1,TRBJ2-7,NA,TGTGCCAGCAGTGAATCGAAGTACGAGCAGTACTTC,CASSESKYEQYF
NA,TRBV5-1,TRBJ2-1,TRBD2,TGCGCCAGCAGCCGAACTAGCGGGAGGGCCCCTTCCTACAATGAGCAGTTCTTC,CASSRTSGRAPSYNEQFF
once,TRBV9,TRBJ2-1,NA,TGTGCCAGCAGCGTAGAAGAGGCCGGCTACAATGCGCAGTTCTTC,CASSVEEAGYNAQFF
NA,TRBV7-9,TRBJ1-1,TRBD1,TGTGCCAGCAGCCCCCCGACAGGGTCGAACACTGAAGCTTTCTTT,CASSPPTGSNTEAFF
once,TRBV11-1,TRBJ2-1,NA,TGTGCCAGCAGCGAGGAGACCAGGGTACCGCCGGGGGAGCAGTTCTTC,CASSEETRVPPGEQFF
NA,TRBV11-2,TRBJ1-1,TRBD1,TGTGCCAGCAGCTTAGAGGGGCAGGGGGATTATAGGAACACTGAAGCTTTCTTT,CASSLEGQGDYRNTEAFF
NA,TRBV20-1,TRBJ1-1,TRBD1,TGCAGTGCTCGACAGGGGATTGAAGCTTTCTTT,CSARQGIEAFF
few,TRBV5-1,TRBJ2-3,TRBD2,TGCGCCAGCAGCTTGGAGCGGGGGTGGGGAGATACGCAGTATTTT,CASSLERGWGDTQYF
NA,TRBV27,TRBJ1-6,NA,TGTGCCAGCAGTTACACAGGGTACAATTCACCCCTCCACTTT,CASSYTGYNSPLHF
few,TRBV2,TRBJ1-1,NA,TGTGCCACGGGGGGGTGGAACACTGAAGCTTTCTTT,CATGGWNTEAFF
NA,TRBV5-1,TRBJ1-2,NA,TGCGCCAGCAGCTTGGACGGGGACTATGGCTACACCTTC,CASSLDGDYGYTF
NA,TRBV7-3,TRBJ2-1,NA,TGTGCCAGCAGCTTCCGGCAGGGAACCCACAATGAGCAGTTCTTC,CASSFRQGTHNEQFF
NA,TRBV20-1,TRBJ2-1,TRBD2,TGCAGTGCTCTCGCTAGCGGGGGGACTTACTCCTACAATGAGCAGTTCTTC,CSALASGGTYSYNEQFF
NA,TRBV30,TRBJ1-4,NA,TGTGCCTGGAGCGAAGGGTGGCGACCCTCGGCTAATGAAAAACTGTTTTTT,CAWSEGWRPSANEKLFF
few,TRBV29-1,TRBJ2-2,NA,TGCAGCGTTGATCTAGGTCGGGGAGCCGGGGAGCTGTTTTTT,CSVDLGRGAGELFF
large,TRBV12-5,TRBJ1-2,TRBD1,TGTGCTAGTGGTTTCACCGGGACAGGGTATGGCTACACCTTC,CASGFTGTGYGYTF
NA,TRBV27,TRBJ1-2,NA,TGTGCCAGCAGTTTATCAGTTGGGCTGTCATCGGGGGGGCGGCTATCTGGCTACACCTTC,CASSLSVGLSSGGRLSGYTF
NA,TRBV6-1,TRBJ1-2,NA,TGTGCCAGCAGACTTGGCAACCTCTATGGCTACACCTTC,CASRLGNLYGYTF
NA,TRBV6-1,TRBJ2-2,NA,TGTGCCAGCAGTGCGTCCACCGGGGATCTGTTTTTT,CASSASTGDLFF
NA,TRBV20-1,TRBJ2-7,NA,TGCAGTGCGAAAAAGGGAGGGGGCAGAGAAGAGCAGTACTTC,CSAKKGGGREEQYF
NA,TRBV27,TRBJ2-1,NA,TGTGCCAGCGGATTCTATGAGCAGTTCTTC,CASGFYEQFF
few,TRBV6-1,TRBJ1-3,NA,TGTGCCAGCAGTGAAGGGGGAGGAACTGGAAACACCATATATTTT,CASSEGGGTGNTIYF
few,TRBV27,TRBJ2-7,TRBD2,TGTGCCAGCAGAGTGGACCTAGCGGGCGAGCAGTACTTC,CASRVDLAGEQYF
NA,TRBV11-2,TRBJ2-7,NA,TGTGCCAGCAGCCCGCCCGGCTACGAGCAGTACTTC,CASSPPGYEQYF
NA,TRBV4-1,TRBJ1-1,NA,TGCGCCAGCAGCCAGAAGGGGCTTTCCCTCAAAGCTTTCTTT,CASSQKGLSLKAFF
few,TRBV7-8,TRBJ2-7,NA,TGTGCCAGCAGCCTCAGGGTCTACGAGCAGTACTTC,CASSLRVYEQYF
NA,TRBV2,TRBJ1-2,TRBD1,TGTGCCAGCACCAGACAGGGGGCGCAAAGCTATGGCTACACCTTC,CASTRQGAQSYGYTF
NA,TRBV12-3/TRBV12-4,TRBJ1-6,TRBD1,TGTGCCAGCACTAAGGGACAGGACTGGGCTTCCAATTCACCCCTCCACTTT,CASTKGQDWASNSPLHF
large,TRBV28,TRBJ2-1,TRBD2,TGTGCCAGCAGTTTTAAACTCACTAGCGGTGATTACAATGAGCAGTTCTTC,CASSFKLTSGDYNEQFF
NA,TRBV27,TRBJ1-2,NA,TGTGCCAGCAGTCAGGCAGGCCGCTATGGCTACACCTTC,CASSQAGRYGYTF
few,TRBV6-1,TRBJ1-6,NA,TGTGCCAGCAGGGTCGGGGGGAGCTCCTATAATTCACCCCTCCACTTT,CASRVGGSSYNSPLHF
many,TRBV4-2,TRBJ2-3,TRBD2,TGTGCCAGCACTCTAGCGGGAGAGAGAGATACGCAGTATTTT,CASTLAGERDTQYF
NA,TRBV9,TRBJ2-7,TRBD1,TGTGCCAGCAGCGTGGGACAGAGTGGAAAGCAGTACTTC,CASSVGQSGKQYF
NA,TRBV6-1,TRBJ1-2,NA,TGTGCCAGCAGAAGGGGATTTAACTATGGCTACACCTTC,CASRRGFNYGYTF
few,TRBV5-1,TRBJ2-7,NA,TGCGCCAGCAGCTTAAGGGTTTTCTACGAGCAGTACTTC,CASSLRVFYEQYF
few,TRBV28,TRBJ1-1,NA,TGTGCCAGCAGCTACACAGTGTACACTGAAGCTTTCTTT,CASSYTVYTEAFF
NA,TRBV5-1,TRBJ2-1,TRBD1,TGCGCCAGCAGCATGACAGGGGAAACCTACAATGAGCAGTTCTTC,CASSMTGETYNEQFF
once,TRBV20-1,TRBJ1-2,NA,TGCAGTGCTAGACTTCAGGGCTCTCTTAACTATGGCTACACCTTC,CSARLQGSLNYGYTF
NA,TRBV6-1,TRBJ2-7,TRBD1,TGTGCCAGCAGCGATGACAGGGTAAATTACTACGAGCAGTACTTC,CASSDDRVNYYEQYF
NA,TRBV6-5,TRBJ2-7,TRBD1,TGTGCCAGCAGTTACTCGCCGGGACAGGGGCAGTACTTC,CASSYSPGQGQYF
NA,TRBV6-2/TRBV6-3,TRBJ1-5,NA,TGTGCCAGCAGTTACCGTGGGGACAGCAATCAGCCCCAGCATTTT,CASSYRGDSNQPQHF
NA,TRBV7-9,TRBJ2-2,NA,TGTGCCAGCAGCTTAAAAACCGGGGAGCTGTTTTTT,CASSLKTGELFF
large,TRBV11-1,TRBJ2-7,TRBD2,TGTGCCAGCAGCCGAGGCGTAGCGGGAGCCAACTACGAGCAGTACTTC,CASSRGVAGANYEQYF
NA,TRBV7-6,TRBJ2-2,NA,TGTGCCAGCAGCTTAGCGAACATTGTGACCGGGGAGCTGTTTTTT,CASSLANIVTGELFF
medium-sized,TRBV28,TRBJ1-5,NA,TGTGCCAGCAGTTTCCCACGGTCAAGATCATCTCAGCGCCAGCATTTT,CASSFPRSRSSQRQHF
NA,TRBV4-3,TRBJ1-1,NA,TGCGCCAGCAGCCAAGACACGTACAGGGCTAACACTGAAGCTTTCTTT,CASSQDTYRANTEAFF
NA,TRBV28,TRBJ2-7,TRBD2,TGTGTCAGCATTTTTAGGGGACTAGCGAACTCCTACGAGCATTACTTC,CVSIFRGLANSYEHYF
NA,TRBV7-3,TRBJ1-1,TRBD1,TGTGCCAGCAGCTTAACGGGGACAGATGAAGCTTTCTTT,CASSLTGTDEAFF